These 11 T cell receptor beta chains were all obtained from the same sample, sequenced in a study of blood T cell repertoires in COVID-19. The table came from immunoSEQ multiplex PCR; TCRdb's copy has only in-frame clones and leaves some out. The table shows some 180,000 clones, with approximately 90% occurring only once. Sequenced material: peripheral blood. Receptor source: a man in his 60s with active or convalescent COVID-19.

The J gene is TRBJ1-2, the V gene TRBV4-1, with D unclear. With 3 bases removed from V and 4 bases from J, the gap between germline ends came to 15 bases. Germline V gives CDR1 MGHRA, CDR2 YSYEKL. The CDR3 consists of 15 residues. Here the CDR3 reads CASSHPERLLYGYTF. CDR3 nucleotides: TGCGCCAGCAGCCACCCCGAGCGGCTACTCTATGGCTACACCTTC.

J is TRBJ1-2 and V is TRBV4-2; unclear D gene. This CDR3 has 15 residues. The germline V gene encodes CDR1 LGHNA and CDR2 YNFKEQ. Trimming took off 0 bases at V and 6 bases at J, with 14 bases between the two ends. CDR3 protein: CASSQDRLRGNGYTF. CDR3 DNA: TGTGCCAGCAGCCAAGATCGGCTCCGGGGAAATGGCTACACCTTC.

The chain combines TRBV27 with TRBJ1-1; maybe TRBD1 (6 bases). This CDR3 has 14 residues. Trimming stripped 5 bases from V and 4 bases from J, with 14 bases between. In germline, CDR1 is MNHEY, CDR2 SMNVEV (reference sequence). The CDR3 region is CASSAHQGTTEAFF. CDR3 nucleotide sequence: TGTGCCAGCAGTGCCCATCAGGGGACCACTGAAGCTTTCTTT.

The chain carries TRBV7-9 and TRBJ1-2; D is possibly TRBD1 (6 bases). In germline, CDR1 is SEHNR, CDR2 FQNEAQ (reference sequence). The CDR3 extends over 13 amino acids. The V gene lost 6 bases and the J gene lost 8 bases, with 16 bases spanning the gap. As DNA, the CDR3 is TGTGCCAGCAGGCTTGGGGGCAGCAAAGGCTACACCTTC. Translation: CASRLGGSKGYTF.

V usage is TRBV18 and J usage is TRBJ2-2; D is perhaps TRBD1 (5 bases). The CDR3 is 15 residues long. In germline, CDR1 is KGHSH, CDR2 LQKENI. Trimming shortened V by 3 bases and J by 5 bases, and 13 bases separated the two germline ends. The CDR3 region has the DNA TGTGCCAGCTCACCGTCGAGACAGCTTACCGGGGAGCTGTTTTTT. Protein sequence: CASSPSRQLTGELFF.

This sequence joins TRBV9 and TRBJ1-2, with 9 bases matching TRBD1. Trimming took 3 bases from V and 2 from J; bases not matched to a gene: 2. The germline gives CDR1 SGDLS, CDR2 YYNGEE. The CDR3 runs to 14 residues. As DNA, the CDR3 is TGTGCCAGCAGCGCCGGGACAGGGAACTATGGCTACACCTTC. Translating gives CASSAGTGNYGYTF.

The chain employs TRBV19 and TRBJ2-3; D perhaps matches TRBD2 (6 bases). CDR3 length: 16 amino acids. The germline gives CDR1 LNHDA, CDR2 SQIVND (reference sequence). V lost 5 bases, J lost 2 bases, and 17 bases lay in between. DNA for the CDR3: TGTGCCAGTAGTCTCGTGGCCTGGGGGGACACAGATACGCAGTATTTT. Translation: CASSLVAWGDTDTQYF.

This sequence joins TRBV7-9 and TRBJ1-3; tentatively, D is TRBD1 (5 bases). CDR1 and CDR2 from the germline V gene are SEHNR and FQNEAQ (reference sequence). V gave up 9 bases and J gave up 0 bases, with 12 bases separating them. The CDR3 consists of 14 residues. This chain's CDR3 is CARRLGGSGNTIYF. CDR3 nucleotide sequence: TGTGCCAGAAGACTGGGGGGCTCTGGAAACACCATATATTTT.

The chain combines TRBV12-5 with TRBJ2-1, with 11 bases that match TRBD2. Germline CDR1 LGHNT, CDR2 FRNRAP. The CDR3 extends over 17 amino acids. V gave up 4 bases and J gave up 4 bases; unmatched junction bases: 9. The CDR3 sequence is CASGSYMTSGVYNEQFF. The CDR3 DNA reads as TGTGCTAGTGGTTCCTATATGACTAGCGGGGTATACAATGAGCAGTTCTTC.

This sequence joins TRBV9 and TRBJ1-3; no clear D gene. Between the trimmed V and J ends, which lost 0 bases and 0 bases, there was a span of 10 bases. CDR3 length: 16 amino acids. From germline, CDR1 is SGDLS and CDR2 YYNGEE. The CDR3: CASSVDGEGSGNTIYF. The DNA for the CDR3 is TGTGCCAGCAGCGTAGACGGGGAGGGCTCTGGAAACACCATATATTTT.

The chain combines TRBV5-5 with TRBJ2-3; 11 bases line up with TRBD1. There are 17 residues in the CDR3. J gave up 4 bases and V 3 bases, and 10 bases lay outside the gene matches. Germline V gives CDR1 SGHKS, CDR2 YYEKEE (reference sequence). DNA for the CDR3: TGTGCCAGCAGCTGGCAACCGGGACAGGGGGTCCCAGATACGCAGTATTTT. It translates to CASSWQPGQGVPDTQYF.